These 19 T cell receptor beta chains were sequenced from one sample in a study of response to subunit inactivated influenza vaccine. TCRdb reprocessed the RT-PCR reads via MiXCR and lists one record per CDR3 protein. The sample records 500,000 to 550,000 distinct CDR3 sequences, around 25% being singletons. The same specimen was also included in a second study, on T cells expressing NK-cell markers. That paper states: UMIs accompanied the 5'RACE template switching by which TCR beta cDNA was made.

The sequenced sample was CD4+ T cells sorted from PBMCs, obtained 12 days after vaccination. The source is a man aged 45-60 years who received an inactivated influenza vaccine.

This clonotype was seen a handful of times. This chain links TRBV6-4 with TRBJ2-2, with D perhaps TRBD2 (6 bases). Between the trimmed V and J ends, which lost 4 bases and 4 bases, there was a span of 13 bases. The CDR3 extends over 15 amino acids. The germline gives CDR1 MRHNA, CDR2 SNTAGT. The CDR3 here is CASSVGGLGTGELFF. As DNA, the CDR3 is TGTGCCAGCAGTGTCGGAGGGCTCGGCACCGGGGAGCTGTTTTTT.

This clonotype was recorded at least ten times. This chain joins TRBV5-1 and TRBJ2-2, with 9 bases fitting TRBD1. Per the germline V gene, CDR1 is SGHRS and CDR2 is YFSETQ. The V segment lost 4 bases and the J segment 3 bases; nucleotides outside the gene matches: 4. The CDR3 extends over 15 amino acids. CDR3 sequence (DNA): TGCGCCAGCAGCGGGGGACAGGGCTACACCGGGGAGCTGTTTTTT. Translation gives CASSGGQGYTGELFF.

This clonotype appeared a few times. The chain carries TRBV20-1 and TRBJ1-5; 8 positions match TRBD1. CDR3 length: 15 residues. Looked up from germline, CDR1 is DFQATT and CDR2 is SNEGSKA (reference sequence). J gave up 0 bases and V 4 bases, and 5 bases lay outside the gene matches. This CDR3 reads CSAKTGAYSNQPQHF. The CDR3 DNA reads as TGCAGTGCTAAGACAGGGGCGTATAGCAATCAGCCCCAGCATTTT.

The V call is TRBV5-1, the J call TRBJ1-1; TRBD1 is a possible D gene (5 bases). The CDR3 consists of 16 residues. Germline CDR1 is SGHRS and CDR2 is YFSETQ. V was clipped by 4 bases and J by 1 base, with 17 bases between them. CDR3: CASSELPGAGNTEAFF. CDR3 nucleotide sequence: TGCGCCAGCAGCGAATTACCCGGGGCCGGGAACACTGAAGCTTTCTTT.

This CDR3 is CASSPIDHYEQYF. In nucleotides, the CDR3 is TGCGCCAGCAGCCCTATCGACCACTACGAGCAGTACTTC. This sequence joins TRBV5-1 and TRBJ2-7; D is ambiguous. The ends were cut back, 4 bases at V and 3 bases at J, with 11 bases in the middle. The CDR3 loop spans 13 amino acids. CDR1 and CDR2 (germline): SGHRS, YFSETQ.

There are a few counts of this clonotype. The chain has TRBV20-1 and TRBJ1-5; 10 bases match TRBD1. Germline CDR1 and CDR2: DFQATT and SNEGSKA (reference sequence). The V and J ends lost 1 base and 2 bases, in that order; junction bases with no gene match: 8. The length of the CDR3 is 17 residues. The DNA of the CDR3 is TGCAGTGCTAGAGGTGACAGGGGGCAAAATCGCAATCAGCCCCAGCATTTT. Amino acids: CSARGDRGQNRNQPQHF.

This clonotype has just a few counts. Here the CDR3 reads CASKRQGTGANVLTF. In DNA, the CDR3 is TGTGCCAGCAAGAGACAGGGGACTGGGGCCAACGTCCTGACTTTC. The rearrangement links TRBV6-2 or TRBV6-3 to TRBJ2-6; 8 bases line up with TRBD1. Trimming at V came to 7 bases and at J to 2 bases, leaving 4 bases not matched to a gene. This CDR3 has 15 residues. The germline V gene has CDR1 MNHEY and CDR2 SVGEGT.

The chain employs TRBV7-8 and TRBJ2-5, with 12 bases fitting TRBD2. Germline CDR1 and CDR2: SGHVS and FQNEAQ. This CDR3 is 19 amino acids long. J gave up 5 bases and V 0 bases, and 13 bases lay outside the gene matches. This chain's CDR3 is CASSLAPPSSGRARETQYF. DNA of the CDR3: TGTGCCAGCAGCTTAGCGCCCCCCTCTAGCGGGAGGGCCAGGGAGACCCAGTACTTC. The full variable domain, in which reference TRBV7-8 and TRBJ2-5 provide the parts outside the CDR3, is GAGVSQSPRYKVAKRGQDVALRCDPISGHVSLFWYQQALGQGPEFLTYFQNEAQLDKSGLPSDRFFAERPEGSVSTLKIQRTQQEDSAVYLCASSLAPPSSGRARETQYFGPGTRLLVL.

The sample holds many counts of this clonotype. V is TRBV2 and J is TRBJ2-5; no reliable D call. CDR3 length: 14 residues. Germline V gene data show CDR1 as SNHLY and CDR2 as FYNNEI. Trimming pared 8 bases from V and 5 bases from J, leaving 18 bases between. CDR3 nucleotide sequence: TGTGCCAGCTCTCCTGGACGGCCCGGGGAGACCCAGTACTTC. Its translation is CASSPGRPGETQYF.

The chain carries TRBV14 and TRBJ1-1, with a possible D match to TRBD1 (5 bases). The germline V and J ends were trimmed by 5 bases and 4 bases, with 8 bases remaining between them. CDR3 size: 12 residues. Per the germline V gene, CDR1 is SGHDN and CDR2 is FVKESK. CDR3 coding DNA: TGTGCCAGCAGCGGGAGGGGCACTGAAGCTTTCTTT. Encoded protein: CASSGRGTEAFF.

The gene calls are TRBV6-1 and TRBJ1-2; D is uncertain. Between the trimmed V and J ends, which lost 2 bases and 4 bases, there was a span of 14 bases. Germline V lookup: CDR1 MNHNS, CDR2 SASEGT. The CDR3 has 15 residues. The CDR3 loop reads CASSESGLSAYGYTF. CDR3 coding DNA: TGTGCCAGCAGTGAATCGGGTCTGTCAGCCTATGGCTACACCTTC.

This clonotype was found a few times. This CDR3 reads CASSLWGSGYEQYF. CDR3 DNA sequence: TGTGCCAGCAGTTTATGGGGGAGTGGCTACGAGCAGTACTTC. This sequence joins TRBV27 and TRBJ2-7; either TRBD1 or TRBD2 may fit D (5 bases each). This CDR3 spans 14 amino acids. V was shortened by 1 base and J by 3 bases, with 10 bases between the two germline ends. Germline V gene sequence: CDR1 MNHEY, CDR2 SMNVEV (reference sequence).

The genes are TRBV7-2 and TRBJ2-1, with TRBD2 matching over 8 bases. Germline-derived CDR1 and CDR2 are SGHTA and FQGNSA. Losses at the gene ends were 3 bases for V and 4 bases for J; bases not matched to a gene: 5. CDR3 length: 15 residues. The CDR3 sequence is CASSFLSGKYNEQFF. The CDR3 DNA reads TGTGCCAGCAGCTTTCTTAGCGGGAAATACAATGAGCAGTTCTTC.

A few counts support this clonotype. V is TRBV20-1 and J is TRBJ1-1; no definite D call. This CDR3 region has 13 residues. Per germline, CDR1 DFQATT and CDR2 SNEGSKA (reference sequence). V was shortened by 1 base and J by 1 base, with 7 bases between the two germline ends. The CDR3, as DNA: TGCAGTGCTAGAGGTAGGACGAACACTGAAGCTTTCTTT. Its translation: CSARGRTNTEAFF.

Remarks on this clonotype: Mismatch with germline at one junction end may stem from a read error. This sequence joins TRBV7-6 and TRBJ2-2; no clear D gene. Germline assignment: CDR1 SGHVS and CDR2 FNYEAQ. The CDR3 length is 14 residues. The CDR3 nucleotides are TGTGCCAGCAGCTCCGACACCAACACCTGGGAGCTGTTTTTT. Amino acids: CASSSDTNTWELFF.

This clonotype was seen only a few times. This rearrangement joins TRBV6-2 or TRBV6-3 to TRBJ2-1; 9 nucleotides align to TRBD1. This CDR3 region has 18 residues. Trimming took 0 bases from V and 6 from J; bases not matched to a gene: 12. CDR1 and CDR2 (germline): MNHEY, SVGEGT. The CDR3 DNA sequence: TGTGCCAGCAGTTACTCGATTAGACTTGCGGGACAGGGCAATGAGCAGTTCTTC. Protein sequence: CASSYSIRLAGQGNEQFF.

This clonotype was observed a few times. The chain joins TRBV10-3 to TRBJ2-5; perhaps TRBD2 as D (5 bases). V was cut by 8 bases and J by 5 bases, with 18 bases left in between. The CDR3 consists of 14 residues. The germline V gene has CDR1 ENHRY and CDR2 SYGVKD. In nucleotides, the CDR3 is TGTGCCATCGCGGACCCCGGATGGGAGGAGACCCAGTACTTC. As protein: CAIADPGWEETQYF.

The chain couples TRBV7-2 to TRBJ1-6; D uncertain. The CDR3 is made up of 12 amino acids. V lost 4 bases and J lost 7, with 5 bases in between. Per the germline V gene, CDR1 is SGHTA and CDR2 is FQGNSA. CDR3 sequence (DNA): TGTGCCAGCAGCTATTGGAATTCACCCCTCCACTTT. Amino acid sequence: CASSYWNSPLHF.

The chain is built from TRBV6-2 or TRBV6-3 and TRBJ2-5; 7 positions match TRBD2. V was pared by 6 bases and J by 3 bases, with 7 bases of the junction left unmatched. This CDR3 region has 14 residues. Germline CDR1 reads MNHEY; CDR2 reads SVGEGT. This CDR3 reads CASRPSGAKETQYF. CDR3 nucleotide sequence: TGTGCCAGCAGACCTAGCGGAGCAAAAGAGACCCAGTACTTC.